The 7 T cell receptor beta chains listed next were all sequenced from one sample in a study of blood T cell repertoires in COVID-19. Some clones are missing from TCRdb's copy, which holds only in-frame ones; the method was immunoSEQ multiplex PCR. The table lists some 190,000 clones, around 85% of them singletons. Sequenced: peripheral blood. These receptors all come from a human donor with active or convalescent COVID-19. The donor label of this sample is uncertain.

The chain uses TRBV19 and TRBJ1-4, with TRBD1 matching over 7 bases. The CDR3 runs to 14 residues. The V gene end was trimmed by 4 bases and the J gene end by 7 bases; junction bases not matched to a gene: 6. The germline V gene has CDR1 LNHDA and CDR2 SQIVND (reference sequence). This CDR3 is CASSTTGVGEKLFF. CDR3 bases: TGTGCCAGTAGTACCACAGGGGTAGGTGAAAAACTGTTTTTT.

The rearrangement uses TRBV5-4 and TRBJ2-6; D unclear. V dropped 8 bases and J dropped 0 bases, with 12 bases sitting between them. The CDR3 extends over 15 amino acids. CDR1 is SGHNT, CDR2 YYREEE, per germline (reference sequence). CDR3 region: CASRVSGSGANVLTF. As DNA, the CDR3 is TGTGCCAGTCGTGTATCGGGCTCTGGGGCCAACGTCCTGACTTTC.

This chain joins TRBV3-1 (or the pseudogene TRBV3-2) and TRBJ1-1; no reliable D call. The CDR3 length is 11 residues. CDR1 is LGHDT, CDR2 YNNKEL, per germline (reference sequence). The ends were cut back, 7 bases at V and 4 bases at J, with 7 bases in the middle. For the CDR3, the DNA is TGTGCCAGCACCTCCTCCACTGAAGCTTTCTTT. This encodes CASTSSTEAFF.

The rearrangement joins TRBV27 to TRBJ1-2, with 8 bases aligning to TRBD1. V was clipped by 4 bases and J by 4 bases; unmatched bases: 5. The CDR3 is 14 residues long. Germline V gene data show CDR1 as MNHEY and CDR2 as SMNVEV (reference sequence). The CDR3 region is CASSSGQGFYGYTF. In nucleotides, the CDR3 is TGTGCCAGCAGTTCAGGACAGGGCTTCTATGGCTACACCTTC.

The CDR3 DNA reads as TGTGCCACCAGTGAGGGGGGGAACCGCTACGAGCAGTACTTC. It specifies CATSEGGNRYEQYF. The chain employs TRBV24-1 and TRBJ2-7; 7 positions match TRBD2. The CDR3 loop spans 14 amino acids. Per the germline V gene, CDR1 is KGHDR and CDR2 is SFDVKD. V was clipped by 4 bases and J by 3 bases; unmatched bases: 5.

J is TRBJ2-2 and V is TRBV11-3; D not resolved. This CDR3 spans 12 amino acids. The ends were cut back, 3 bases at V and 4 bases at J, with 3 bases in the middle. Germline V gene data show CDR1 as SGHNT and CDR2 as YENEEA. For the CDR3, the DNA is TGTGCCAGCAGCTTTAGCACCGGGGAGCTGTTTTTT. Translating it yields CASSFSTGELFF.

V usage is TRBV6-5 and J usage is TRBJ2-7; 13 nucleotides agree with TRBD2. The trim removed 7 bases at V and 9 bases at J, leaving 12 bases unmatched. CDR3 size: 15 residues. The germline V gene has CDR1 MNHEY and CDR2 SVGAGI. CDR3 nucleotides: TGTGCCAGCACTTCTGGGACTAGCGGGAATAGGGGGCAGTACTTC. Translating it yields CASTSGTSGNRGQYF.